A single sample is the source of the 7 T cell receptor beta chains below, sequenced in a study of graft-versus-host responses after intestinal transplantation. Their target antigens are unknown. Sequencing was performed with immunoSEQ multiplex PCR; in TCRdb, only in-frame clones are kept and a portion is missing. This sample has 100,000 to 130,000 clones, with approximately 88% found just once. The sample in question was unstimulated CD4+ T cells sorted from spleen or lymph node cells, obtained before transplant. The source of these receptors is a human donor who was the organ donor for an intestinal transplant.

This chain links TRBV7-7 with TRBJ2-5, with D tentatively TRBD1 (5 bases). This CDR3 is built from 13 residues. Trimming took off 4 bases at V and 5 bases at J, with 11 bases between the two ends. Germline-derived CDR1 and CDR2 are SSHAT and FNYEAQ (reference sequence). The CDR3 reads CASSWGSRETQYF. The CDR3 DNA sequence: TGTGCCAGCAGCTGGGGCAGCAGGGAGACCCAGTACTTC.

The V and J genes are TRBV7-3 and TRBJ2-7; TRBD2 aligns across 7 bases. J was trimmed by 8 bases and V by 5 bases; bases with no gene match: 9. Germline-derived CDR1 and CDR2 are SGHTA and FQGTGA. The CDR3 is 13 residues long. In DNA form, the CDR3 reads TGTGCCAGCAGCCCCGGACTAGAGGCTCAGCAGTACTTC. Its protein product is CASSPGLEAQQYF. The complete variable domain, with remaining parts taken from reference TRBV7-3 and TRBJ2-7, reads GAGVSQTPSNKVTEKGKYVELRCDPISGHTALYWYRQSLGQGPEFLIYFQGTGAADDSGLPNDRFFAVRPEGSVSTLKIQRTERGDSAVYLCASSPGLEAQQYFGPGTRLTVT.

The gene calls are TRBV6-6 and TRBJ2-1; 16 nucleotides match TRBD2. The V segment lost 6 bases and the J segment 6 bases; nucleotides outside the gene matches: 2. The CDR3 covers 15 residues. Germline V lookup: CDR1 MNHNY, CDR2 SVGAGI (reference sequence). The CDR3 DNA sequence: TGTGCCAGCAGGGGACTAGCGGGAGGGTCCAATGAGCAGTTCTTC. This encodes CASRGLAGGSNEQFF.

The V gene is TRBV4-1, the J gene TRBJ2-7; 9 nucleotides align to TRBD1. CDR1 MGHRA and CDR2 YSYEKL come from the germline V gene. Trimming took 3 bases from V and 0 from J; bases not matched to a gene: 9. This CDR3 comprises 17 residues. This CDR3 reads CASSHPRGQGSSYEQYF. The CDR3 region has the DNA TGCGCCAGCAGCCACCCAAGAGGACAGGGGAGCTCCTACGAGCAGTACTTC.

This clone was detected only once. The chain has TRBV5-1 and TRBJ1-1; 8 bases agree with TRBD1. The length of the CDR3 is 15 residues. Trimming took 5 bases from V and 0 from J; bases not matched to a gene: 6. CDR1 is SGHRS and CDR2 is YFSETQ in the germline V gene. CDR3 in DNA: TGCGCCAGCAGGAATCCGGACAGGGTGAACACTGAAGCTTTCTTT. Its protein product is CASRNPDRVNTEAFF.

The V gene is TRBV5-4, the J gene TRBJ1-2; tentative D call: TRBD1 (6 bases). V dropped 10 bases and J dropped 8 bases, with 15 bases sitting between them. Looked up from germline, CDR1 is SGHNT and CDR2 is YYREEE (reference sequence). This CDR3 is 11 amino acids long. CDR3 bases: TGTGCCGCATCTGGGGGGCAAGGCTACACCTTC. Translating it yields CAASGGQGYTF.

The chain couples TRBV15 to TRBJ2-1; D may be TRBD1 (5 bases). Trimming cost V 0 bases and J 15 bases, with 15 bases left between them. The CDR3 is 13 residues long. Germline V gives CDR1 LNHNV, CDR2 YYDKDF (reference sequence). CDR3 sequence reads: CATSREPPGPSFF. CDR3 nucleotides: TGTGCCACCAGCAGAGAACCCCCAGGGCCGTCGTTCTTC.